The clone carrying this T cell receptor (beta chain) was detected only once. Its antigen remains unknown. These data are taken from a study of identical twins. Per germline, CDR1 SNHLY and CDR2 FYNNEI. Trimming took off 4 bases at V and 6 bases at J, with 13 bases between the two ends. This CDR3 is 14 amino acids long. A universal primer site was incorporated via template switching, and the cDNA contained unique molecular identifiers. Each CDR3 protein gets one entry after TCRdb re-called the 5' RACE reads with MiXCR. The sample has around 200,000 distinct CDR3 sequences, about a tenth seen once; the top ten hold approximately 5.1%. Findings of the study overall: Beta out-of-frame twin sharing showed a weaker excess.

The sample consisted of memory (CD45RO+) T cells sorted from blood. This clonotype was obtained from a woman under 30 in good health. The chain uses TRBV2 and TRBJ2-1; no firm D call. The CDR3 protein is CASSGGSVSNEQFF. The CDR3 DNA reads TGTGCCAGCAGTGGTGGGTCCGTGAGCAATGAGCAGTTCTTC.